This entry lists 21 T cell receptor beta chains sequenced from one sample in a study of T-cell memory formation after mild COVID-19. TCRdb re-analysed the 5' RACE reads in MiXCR, keeping a single row per CDR3 protein. Of hundreds of thousands of distinct CDR3 sequences in the sample, about a fifth were seen once. The sequenced material came from PBMCs or a T cell subset sorted from them (not recorded which). The source is an adult woman who had mild COVID-19 (a few samples of this study predate the infection). Cell type and time point are not known.

The chain has TRBV12-3 or TRBV12-4 and TRBJ2-1, with a tentative D call TRBD1 (5 bases). V was trimmed by 6 bases and J by 9 bases, leaving 12 bases between them. The CDR3 loop spans 12 amino acids. The CDR3 sequence is CASRTARFEQFF. The CDR3 region has the DNA TGTGCCAGCAGGACAGCCAGGTTTGAGCAGTTCTTC.

This clonotype came up many times. The gene calls are TRBV29-1 and TRBJ1-2; D is unresolved. The CDR3 contains 12 residues. Trimming removed 3 bases at V and 8 bases at J, with 13 bases between. The V gene's germline CDR1 is SQVTM and CDR2 ANQGSEA. In nucleotides, the CDR3 is TGCAGCGTTGAGACGGGAGGGAGCGGCTACACCTTC. Encoded protein: CSVETGGSGYTF.

V usage is TRBV24-1 and J usage is TRBJ2-2; the match to TRBD1 covers 10 bases. Trimming took 7 bases from V and 6 from J; bases not matched to a gene: 10. This CDR3 has 16 residues. Germline V CDR1 and CDR2: KGHDR, SFDVKD. The CDR3 region has the DNA TGTGCCACCAGCCGACCCGGGACAGGGGCTTCCGGGGAGCTGTTTTTT. Its protein is CATSRPGTGASGELFF.

This clonotype was recorded once. As DNA, the CDR3 is TGTGCCAGCAGCTTCGCCAGGGGGGATGGGGCCAACGTCCTGACTTTC. It is translated as CASSFARGDGANVLTF. This sequence joins TRBV11-2 and TRBJ2-6; tentatively, D is TRBD1 (7 bases). This CDR3 has 16 residues. Germline-derived CDR1 and CDR2 are SGHAT and FQNNGV. V was pared by 3 bases and J by 3 bases, with 12 bases between.

There are a few counts of this clonotype. The V call is TRBV11-3, the J call TRBJ2-1, with 9 positions matching TRBD1. CDR1 is SGHNT and CDR2 is YENEEA in the germline V gene. The junction had 10 bases not matched to a gene; V was cut back by 8 bases and J by 5 bases. There are 15 residues in the CDR3. This chain's CDR3 is CASGPGTGRDNEQFF. Written as DNA, the CDR3 is TGTGCCAGCGGACCCGGGACAGGGAGGGACAATGAGCAGTTCTTC.

The rearrangement links TRBV7-9 to TRBJ2-7; D is perhaps TRBD1 or TRBD2 (5 bases each). V was trimmed by 0 bases and J by 3 bases, leaving 12 bases between them. The V gene's germline CDR1 is SEHNR and CDR2 FQNEAQ (reference sequence). CDR3 size: 15 residues. The CDR3, as DNA: TGTGCCAGCAGCTTAGCCTGGGACGGTTACTACGAGCAGTACTTC. This translates into CASSLAWDGYYEQYF.

Only a few counts were recorded for this clonotype. The chain recombines TRBV2 with TRBJ2-5, with 7 bases aligning to TRBD2. V shed 6 bases, J shed 3 bases, and the junction held 4 bases outside the gene matches. CDR3 length: 13 residues. Looked up from germline, CDR1 is SNHLY and CDR2 is FYNNEI. The CDR3, as DNA: TGTGCCAGCAGCCCTAGCGGAGAAGAGACCCAGTACTTC. Amino acid sequence: CASSPSGEETQYF.

This clonotype appeared a few times. This chain links TRBV7-2 with TRBJ1-2, with D unclear. Germline V CDR1 and CDR2: SGHTA, FQGNSA. The CDR3 spans 12 residues. V was pared by 3 bases and J by 5 bases, with 7 bases between. CDR3 sequence reads: CASSFSSYGYTF. CDR3 nucleotides: TGTGCCAGCAGCTTCTCGTCGTATGGCTACACCTTC.

The CDR3 bases are TGTGCCAGCATTCCCGGGACAGGGTTCAATCAGCCCCAGCATTTT. Translating it yields CASIPGTGFNQPQHF. The chain couples TRBV6-2 or TRBV6-3 to TRBJ1-5; 9 positions match TRBD1. Germline V lookup: CDR1 MNHEY, CDR2 SVGEGT. CDR3 length: 15 residues. V shed 7 bases, J shed 3 bases, and the junction held 7 bases outside the gene matches.

In this sample, this clonotype turned up a few times. The chain couples TRBV7-9 to TRBJ1-1, with D uncertain. Trimming took 6 bases from V and 5 from J, leaving 16 bases between them. CDR3 size: 14 residues. The germline gives CDR1 SEHNR, CDR2 FQNEAQ (reference sequence). DNA for the CDR3: TGTGCCAGCAGTTTGGCACCCTGGCTGACTGAAGCTTTCTTT. It codes for CASSLAPWLTEAFF. The full variable domain, with the rest looked up from reference TRBV7-9 and TRBJ1-1, is DTGVSQNPRHKITKRGQNVTFRCDPISEHNRLYWYRQTLGQGPEFLTYFQNEAQLEKSRLLSDRFSAERPKGSFSTLEIQRTEQGDSAMYLCASSLAPWLTEAFFGQGTRLTVV.

The chain combines TRBV4-2 with TRBJ1-6; 7 bases align to TRBD1. V lost 0 bases, J lost 7 bases, and 3 bases stayed unmatched. Per the germline V gene, CDR1 is LGHNA and CDR2 is YNFKEQ. The CDR3 runs 15 residues. CDR3 sequence: CASSQDRGSNSPLHF. The CDR3 coding sequence is TGTGCCAGCAGCCAAGACAGGGGGTCCAATTCACCCCTCCACTTT.

This clonotype was recorded many times. The rearrangement uses TRBV20-1 and TRBJ2-7, with D possibly being TRBD1 or TRBD2 (7 bases each). With 0 bases removed from V and 4 bases from J, the gap between germline ends came to 16 bases. CDR1 is DFQATT and CDR2 is SNEGSKA in the germline V gene (reference sequence). CDR3 size: 15 residues. The CDR3 is CSARDPQGRDYEQYF. CDR3 DNA sequence: TGCAGTGCTAGAGATCCACAGGGGAGGGATTACGAGCAGTACTTC.

V and J are TRBV5-5 and TRBJ2-7, with D tentatively TRBD1 (6 bases). The V gene's germline CDR1 is SGHKS and CDR2 YYEKEE (reference sequence). V was cut by 6 bases and J by 4 bases, with 20 bases left in between. This CDR3 comprises 15 residues. The CDR3 loop is CASTRQASRVYEQYF. The CDR3 DNA reads TGTGCCAGCACCCGACAGGCCTCCAGAGTTTACGAGCAGTACTTC.

This clonotype was recorded many times. V usage is TRBV12-3 or TRBV12-4 and J usage is TRBJ1-1; no firm D call. The CDR3 is 13 amino acids. With 4 bases removed from V and 2 bases from J, the gap between germline ends came to 8 bases. The CDR3 DNA follows: TGTGCCAGCAGTTCTCTCTTAAACACTGAAGCTTTCTTT. Its translation is CASSSLLNTEAFF.

This clonotype has more than one count but fewer than ten. The V and J genes are TRBV24-1 and TRBJ2-1; possibly TRBD2 for D (12 bases). CDR3 length: 18 amino acids. V was shortened by 7 bases and J by 7 bases, with 28 bases between the two germline ends. The V gene's germline CDR1 is KGHDR and CDR2 SFDVKD. In DNA form, the CDR3 reads TGTGCCACCAGCGGACAGGGGGCGACTAGCGGGAGTCTAAATGAGCAGTTCTTC. This translates into CATSGQGATSGSLNEQFF.

This clonotype was recorded a few times. This sequence joins TRBV29-1 and TRBJ2-7; D gene uncertain. The CDR3 is 12 amino acids. CDR1 is SQVTM and CDR2 is ANQGSEA in the germline V gene. Deletions cut 6 bases from V and 2 bases from J, with 11 bases between. The CDR3 protein is CSVADVTYEQYF. The CDR3 DNA sequence: TGCAGCGTCGCGGATGTTACCTACGAGCAGTACTTC.

The chain links TRBV10-3 to TRBJ2-1; no reliable D call. The length of the CDR3 is 14 residues. CDR1 is ENHRY, CDR2 SYGVKD, per germline. V was cut by 6 bases and J by 4 bases, with 13 bases left in between. The CDR3 DNA sequence: TGTGCCATCAGGGAGCAGGTAGGGTACAATGAGCAGTTCTTC. Protein: CAIREQVGYNEQFF.

This sequence joins TRBV9 and TRBJ2-3; D ambiguous. Germline assignment: CDR1 SGDLS and CDR2 YYNGEE. This CDR3 spans 15 amino acids. V lost 0 bases to trimming and J lost 0 bases, with 8 bases between them. The CDR3 is CASSVEETSTDTQYF. In DNA form, the CDR3 reads TGTGCCAGCAGCGTAGAGGAGACTAGCACAGATACGCAGTATTTT.

The rearrangement joins TRBV5-5 to TRBJ2-1; 10 nucleotides align to TRBD2. CDR3 size: 16 residues. Germline lookup yields CDR1 SGHKS and CDR2 YYEKEE (reference sequence). Germline trimming cut 4 bases from V and 8 bases from J; bases unmatched to any gene: 12. The CDR3 DNA follows: TGTGCCAGCAGCCCCGTCCCAGCGGGAGGGTTACATGAGCAGTTCTTC. Protein product: CASSPVPAGGLHEQFF.

The sample holds a few counts of this clonotype. V usage is TRBV7-8 and J usage is TRBJ1-2, with 8 bases fitting TRBD1. The CDR3 extends over 16 amino acids. Germline V gene lookup returns CDR1 SGHVS and CDR2 FQNEAQ. V shed 5 bases and J 11 bases; nucleotides not matched to a gene: 19. CDR3 bases: TGTGCCAGCAGCACTGCAGGGGGCGCGCCCACGTCTAGGTACACCTTC. Translating gives CASSTAGGAPTSRYTF.

This clonotype was recorded at least ten times. This sequence joins TRBV9 and TRBJ2-3; the D gene is possibly TRBD1 (5 bases). The CDR3 length is 14 residues. Germline CDR1 reads SGDLS; CDR2 reads YYNGEE. V was pared by 1 base and J by 1 base, with 7 bases between. The CDR3 loop is CASSVMTGTDTQYF. Written as DNA, the CDR3 is TGTGCCAGCAGCGTAATGACAGGCACAGATACGCAGTATTTT.